This T cell receptor (beta chain) emerged from a study of neurological immune-mediated disorders. The study's findings and limits: HTLV-1-associated myelopathy displayed the greatest TCR clonal expansion, and multiple sclerosis exhibited the smallest, lower than that of healthy controls. Private repertoires in all groups were suggested by the absence of shared CDR3 amino acid sequences among expanded clones across subjects.

The cDNA was generated through 5'RACE incorporating 10-nucleotide random UMIs. TCRdb independently ran MiXCR on the 5' RACE reads; one entry per CDR3 protein. The sample shows 55,000 to 70,000 distinct CDR3 sequences, about an eighth of them seen only once. This clonotype was picked up many times. Its antigen is unknown. In Maryland, USA, blood bank volunteers were the healthy controls. This CDR3 comprises 11 residues. Germline-derived CDR1 and CDR2 are SGHRS and YFSETQ. The V and J ends lost 1 base and 3 bases respectively, with 2 bases between them. This sequence was found in a man in his sixties in good health. The chain is built from TRBV5-1 and TRBJ2-7, with D unresolved. Sample: PBMCs. CDR3 nucleotides: TGCGCCAGCAGCTTGAACTACGAGCAGTACTTC. It encodes CASSLNYEQYF.